The TCR beta chain described here comes from a study of radiotherapy plus CTLA-4 blockade in lung cancer (dated by TCRdb to the late 2010s). The study in broad terms: Objective responses were observed in 18% of enrolled patients, and disease control was achieved in roughly 30%.

The library came from the immunoSEQ multiplex PCR assay. TCRdb provides this immuneACCESS table in a form limited to in-frame rearrangements. Some clones are lacking; in checked studies, under half of them reflect an unresolved V gene, and why the rest are absent is not known. The sample table records 60,000 to 70,000 clones; roughly 85% of these occur just once. The top ten hold 8.5% to 10% of the sample. A remark on this clone: This receptor's antigen is unknown. The input lacks base qualities; no much larger clone sits a single base away.

Focal radiation therapy combined with CTLA-4 blockade (ipilimumab) was tested in patients with chemo-refractory metastatic non-small-cell lung cancer. Trimming takes 6 bases from V and 4 bases from J, and the germline ends sit 18 bases apart. Reading from cysteine to phenylalanine, the CDR3 counts 15 amino acids. The CDR3 DNA has 45 bases and is translated from base 1. The germline V gene (reference sequence) sets CDR1 to LNHDA and CDR2 to SQIVND. General conclusions and limits of the study: After treatment with radiotherapy and ipilimumab, TCR clones that originated in tumors expanded in peripheral blood. The strongest predictors of response were reported to be early dynamic shifts in blood T cell clones along with a rise in serum interferon-beta following radiation.

This specimen consisted of peripheral blood, obtained from a patient treated with radiotherapy plus ipilimumab. The clonotype was recovered from a human donor with non-small cell lung cancer who had a complete response to radiotherapy plus ipilimumab. The chain is made from TRBV19 and TRBJ2-5, and possibly TRBD1, on 5 matching bases. The DNA sequence is given as TGTGCCAGTAGCACAGGAACAGGAGTAGGAGAGACCCAGTACTTC. Its protein reads: CASSTGTGVGETQYF.